The 30 T cell receptor beta chains listed next were all sequenced from one sample in a study of T cells in Graves' hyperthyroidism and ophthalmopathy. RNA transcripts gave rise to amplified TCR beta CDR3 regions. HTBI primers were the set used in a first-round RT-PCR of the TCR CDR3. TCRdb called the multiplex PCR reads again in MiXCR, with one record for every CDR3 protein. Here the sample spans around 540,000 distinct CDR3 sequences, about half being singletons. Input material: peripheral blood or thyroid tissue (not recorded which). Receptors were obtained from a woman younger than 30 with Graves' hyperthyroidism.

This sequence joins TRBV29-1 and TRBJ2-5; D possibly matches TRBD1 or TRBD2 (5 bases each). The germline V and J ends were trimmed by 6 bases and 5 bases, with 16 bases remaining between them. The CDR3 length is 13 residues. Germline V gives CDR1 SQVTM, CDR2 ANQGSEA. The CDR3 loop reads CSVQPGRRETQYF. CDR3 nucleotide sequence: TGCAGCGTCCAGCCGGGACGACGGGAGACCCAGTACTTC.

The V and J genes are TRBV10-3 and TRBJ2-7; D could derive from TRBD1 or TRBD2 (5 bases each). From germline, CDR1 is ENHRY and CDR2 SYGVKD. Trimming left V 0 bases short and J 4 bases short, with 16 bases between. The CDR3 is 16 amino acids. CDR3 region: CAISESRGYLQYEQYF. CDR3 DNA sequence: TGTGCCATCAGTGAGTCGAGGGGTTATCTTCAATACGAGCAGTACTTC.

This clonotype has just a few counts. The V call is TRBV6-5, the J call TRBJ2-7, with no clear D. This CDR3 has 14 amino acids. The germline V and J ends were trimmed by 4 bases and 7 bases, with 17 bases remaining between them. From germline, CDR1 is MNHEY and CDR2 SVGAGI. The CDR3 loop is CASSLPVVSREQYF. The CDR3 bases are TGTGCCAGCAGTTTACCGGTGGTCAGCCGGGAGCAGTACTTC.

The DNA for the CDR3 is TGCGCCAGCAGGGGCGGCATCGAGCTGTCCGAGCAGTACTTC. It is translated as CASRGGIELSEQYF. The chain is built from TRBV5-1 and TRBJ2-7; D uncertain. This CDR3 region has 14 residues. Germline CDR1 is SGHRS and CDR2 is YFSETQ. Trimming took off 5 bases at V and 6 bases at J, with 18 bases between the two ends. Drawing the rest from reference TRBV5-1 and TRBJ2-7, the complete variable domain is KAGVTQTPRYLIKTRGQQVTLSCSPISGHRSVSWYQQTPGQGLQFLFEYFSETQRNKGNFPGRFSGRQFSNSRSEMNVSTLELGDSALYLCASRGGIELSEQYFGPGTRLTVT.

This chain uses TRBV11-3 with TRBJ2-6; D unclear. Between the trimmed V and J ends, which lost 0 bases and 0 bases, there was a span of 12 bases. CDR1 and CDR2 from the germline V gene are SGHNT and YENEEA. This CDR3 is built from 18 residues. The CDR3 DNA follows: TGTGCCAGCAGCTTAGACTTTGGACGGTTCTCTGGGGCCAACGTCCTGACTTTC. Protein: CASSLDFGRFSGANVLTF.

V usage is TRBV2 and J usage is TRBJ1-5, with TRBD1 as a possible D gene (5 bases). Trimming stripped 5 bases from V and 6 bases from J, with 17 bases between. This CDR3 has 15 residues. CDR1 is SNHLY, CDR2 FYNNEI, per germline. CDR3 coding DNA: TGTGCCAGCAGTTACGGGGGTTCTTTCGGTCAGCCCCAGCATTTT. Its protein is CASSYGGSFGQPQHF.

This clonotype occurred a few times. The chain uses TRBV7-3 and TRBJ1-2; D gene ambiguous. The germline V and J ends were trimmed by 5 bases and 0 bases, with 13 bases remaining between them. The CDR3 contains 15 residues. CDR1 is SGHTA, CDR2 FQGTGA, per germline. The CDR3, as DNA: TGTGCCAGCAGCCTAGACCCCGGGGCTAACTATGGCTACACCTTC. Its protein product is CASSLDPGANYGYTF.

The CDR3 region has the DNA TGTGCCACCAGTGGAGGCGGACATTACACCTTC. It specifies CATSGGGHYTF. This chain uses TRBV24-1 with TRBJ1-2; D is perhaps TRBD1 (5 bases). The germline V and J ends were trimmed by 5 bases and 11 bases, with 11 bases remaining between them. CDR3 size: 11 residues. CDR1 and CDR2 from the germline V gene are KGHDR and SFDVKD.

In this sample, this clonotype turned up a few times. The chain recombines TRBV29-1 with TRBJ1-3; D gene uncertain. The germline V gene encodes CDR1 SQVTM and CDR2 ANQGSEA. The CDR3 spans 13 residues. V was clipped by 8 bases and J by 3 bases, with 14 bases between them. DNA for the CDR3: TGCAGCCCATGCATAGGCGGTGGAAACACCATATATTTT. Amino acids: CSPCIGGGNTIYF. Drawing the rest from reference TRBV29-1 and TRBJ1-3, the complete variable domain is SAVISQKPSRDICQRGTSLTIQCQVDSQVTMMFWYRQQPGQSLTLIATANQGSEATYESGFVIDKFPISRPNLTFSTLTVSNMSPEDSSIYLCSPCIGGGNTIYFGEGSWLTVV.

The V call is TRBV11-3, the J call TRBJ2-7; 10 bases fit TRBD2. There are 14 residues in the CDR3. The J segment lost 7 bases and the V segment lost 1 base, leaving 4 bases of the junction unmatched. CDR1 SGHNT and CDR2 YENEEA come from the germline V gene. CDR3 sequence: CASSLGVSGREQYF. In DNA form, the CDR3 reads TGTGCCAGCAGCTTAGGGGTTAGCGGGAGGGAGCAGTACTTC. Full variable domain (remainder filled in from reference TRBV11-3 and TRBJ2-7): EAGVVQSPRYKIIEKKQPVAFWCNPISGHNTLYWYLQNLGQGPELLIRYENEEAVDDSQLPKDRFSAERLKGVDSTLKIQPAELGDSAVYLCASSLGVSGREQYFGPGTRLTVT.

This clonotype showed up just once. The chain carries TRBV9 and TRBJ2-5, with 9 bases fitting TRBD1. The CDR3 contains 16 residues. V lost 3 bases, J lost 0 bases, and 6 bases stayed unmatched. The germline CDR1 and CDR2 sequences are SGDLS and YYNGEE. The CDR3 sequence: CASSDTGGLDQETQYF. The CDR3 DNA reads as TGTGCCAGCAGCGATACAGGGGGCCTTGACCAAGAGACCCAGTACTTC.

V and J are TRBV7-8 and TRBJ2-7; the D call may be TRBD1 or TRBD2 (6 bases each). The CDR3 sequence is 15 residues long. Germline V gene data show CDR1 as SGHVS and CDR2 as FQNEAQ. Trimming removed 2 bases from V and 1 base from J, with 12 bases in between. CDR3 DNA: TGTGCCAGCAGCTTATCCGCGGGGACATCCTACGAGCAGTACTTC. Protein: CASSLSAGTSYEQYF. Combining the CDR3 with reference TRBV7-8 and TRBJ2-7 gives the whole variable domain GAGVSQSPRYKVAKRGQDVALRCDPISGHVSLFWYQQALGQGPEFLTYFQNEAQLDKSGLPSDRFFAERPEGSVSTLKIQRTQQEDSAVYLCASSLSAGTSYEQYFGPGTRLTVT.

V is TRBV5-1 and J is TRBJ2-7; 10 nucleotides agree with TRBD2. The CDR3 sequence is 16 residues long. Trimming at V came to 4 bases and at J to 0 bases, leaving 7 bases not matched to a gene. Germline V gene sequence: CDR1 SGHRS, CDR2 YFSETQ. CDR3 bases: TGCGCCAGCAGCCGTACTAGCGGGGCCTACTCCTACGAGCAGTACTTC. As protein: CASSRTSGAYSYEQYF.

V and J are TRBV7-9 and TRBJ2-7, with D perhaps being TRBD1 or TRBD2 (5 bases each). The CDR3 length is 15 residues. The V gene's germline CDR1 is SEHNR and CDR2 FQNEAQ (reference sequence). V lost 4 bases to trimming and J lost 2 bases, with 15 bases between them. This CDR3 reads CASSSHRDGTYEQYF. DNA of the CDR3: TGTGCCAGCAGCTCACACCGGGACGGAACCTACGAGCAGTACTTC.

With respect to this clonotype: The CDR3 ends on some other residue instead of the conserved phenylalanine or tryptophan, so this is likely a read error. It is unclear where the CDR3 begins or ends on the DNA, so no DNA is shown, and the CDR3 is as TCRdb lists it. The chain uses TRBV20-1 and TRBJ2-5; whether TRBD1, the table's D call, matches the DNA was not checked. Per germline, CDR1 DFQATT and CDR2 SNEGSKA (reference sequence). With termini counted, the CDR3 has 9 amino acids. The CDR3 reads CSARDYRDT.

The chain joins TRBV7-4 to TRBJ2-7, with D perhaps TRBD1 (6 bases). Trimming removed 5 bases from V and 2 bases from J, with 16 bases in between. The germline gives CDR1 SGHVT, CDR2 SQSDAQ. CDR3 size: 15 residues. CDR3 bases: TGTGCCAGCAGCGTCGAACAGGGTACCCCCTACGAGCAGTACTTC. Translated, it gives CASSVEQGTPYEQYF.

The chain couples TRBV7-2 to TRBJ1-1, with a weak D call TRBD1 (5 bases). The germline V gene has CDR1 SGHTA and CDR2 FQGNSA. CDR3 length equals 12 residues. Trimming stripped 3 bases from V and 8 bases from J, with 10 bases between. The CDR3 DNA reads as TGTGCCAGCAGCTTGGAGGGACTAGAAGCTTTCTTT. Protein product: CASSLEGLEAFF.

The rearrangement joins TRBV2 to TRBJ1-1, with TRBD1 matching 8 bases. Trimming removed 3 bases from V and 1 base from J; junction bases left unmatched: 10. The CDR3 length is 17 residues. Germline V gives CDR1 SNHLY, CDR2 FYNNEI. The CDR3 sequence: CASSDRGQGVTNTEAFF. The CDR3 nucleotides read TGTGCCAGCAGTGATAGAGGACAGGGAGTCACGAACACTGAAGCTTTCTTT.

The chain combines TRBV10-3 with TRBJ2-7; TRBD1 aligns across 7 bases. CDR1 is ENHRY, CDR2 SYGVKD, per germline. The CDR3 covers 17 residues. V shed 10 bases and J 3 bases; nucleotides not matched to a gene: 21. The CDR3 sequence: CATADRTGVKVDYEQYF. Written as DNA, the CDR3 is TGTGCCACCGCGGACAGAACAGGGGTGAAAGTGGACTACGAGCAGTACTTC.

This clonotype was counted ten times or more. The chain combines TRBV7-3 with TRBJ1-5, with D uncertain. V lost 0 bases to trimming and J lost 5 bases, with 5 bases between them. The CDR3 contains 13 residues. In germline, CDR1 is SGHTA, CDR2 FQGTGA. The chain's CDR3 is CASSLTVDQPQHF. CDR3 in DNA: TGTGCCAGCAGCTTAACGGTGGATCAGCCCCAGCATTTT.

In regard to this clonotype: Since the CDR3 does not end with the conserved phenylalanine or tryptophan, this likely comes from a read error. Because the CDR3's place on the DNA is in doubt, the DNA is left out and the CDR3 is given as listed by TCRdb. The rearrangement links TRBV2 to TRBJ1-5; the D call of TRBD1 is as the table states it, not checked on the DNA. With termini counted, the CDR3 has 9 amino acids. In germline, CDR1 is SNHLY, CDR2 FYNNEI. The CDR3 loop reads CASSYSTGG.

This clonotype was detected ten times or more. The rearrangement links TRBV15 to TRBJ1-2; TRBD1 aligns across 9 bases. Germline V gives CDR1 LNHNV, CDR2 YYDKDF (reference sequence). V was clipped by 5 bases and J by 4 bases; unmatched bases: 5. The CDR3 length is 14 residues. CDR3 protein: CATSGTGGPYGYTF. Written as DNA, the CDR3 is TGTGCCACCAGCGGCACAGGGGGCCCCTATGGCTACACCTTC.

This chain connects TRBV25-1 to TRBJ1-2; D is undetermined. Germline V gene lookup returns CDR1 MGHDK and CDR2 SYGVNS. This CDR3 contains 15 residues. Trimming removed 1 base from V and 4 bases from J, with 13 bases in between. The CDR3 region is CASSELGGGGYGYTF. The DNA of the CDR3 is TGTGCCAGCAGTGAATTGGGTGGCGGAGGCTATGGCTACACCTTC.

This clonotype was picked up many times. The CDR3 sequence: CAINGQGQETQYF. The CDR3 DNA follows: TGTGCCATCAACGGACAGGGTCAAGAGACCCAGTACTTC. The chain uses TRBV10-3 and TRBJ2-5, with 8 bases identical to TRBD1. CDR1 ENHRY and CDR2 SYGVKD come from the germline V gene. Unmatched junction bases numbered 3, after V lost 7 bases and J lost 2 bases. This CDR3 has 13 amino acids.

This clonotype has at least ten counts. This chain links TRBV24-1 with TRBJ1-5; 7 nucleotides agree with TRBD1. In germline, CDR1 is KGHDR, CDR2 SFDVKD. The ends lost 4 bases at V and 7 bases at J; junction bases unmatched: 9. This CDR3 is 15 amino acids long. The CDR3 spells CATSDGGQDHQPQHF. CDR3 coding DNA: TGTGCCACCAGTGACGGCGGACAGGATCACCAGCCCCAGCATTTT.

The chain joins TRBV20-1 to TRBJ1-1, with D maybe TRBD1 (6 bases). This CDR3 region has 13 residues. Germline assignment: CDR1 DFQATT and CDR2 SNEGSKA (reference sequence). V dropped 3 bases and J dropped 1 base, with 9 bases sitting between them. CDR3 bases: TGCAGTGCTAGCACAGGGTGGAACACTGAAGCTTTCTTT. Protein sequence: CSASTGWNTEAFF.

This clonotype appeared many times. The chain carries TRBV2 and TRBJ1-1, with 8 nucleotides matching TRBD1. This CDR3 is 14 amino acids long. The ends lost 7 bases at V and 1 base at J; junction bases unmatched: 5. From germline, CDR1 is SNHLY and CDR2 FYNNEI. The CDR3 loop is CASIRGRGNTEAFF. In DNA, the CDR3 is TGTGCCAGCATCAGGGGGCGTGGGAACACTGAAGCTTTCTTT.

This clonotype was found once. One end of the junction does not line up with germline, which may come from a read error. The rearrangement joins TRBV24-1 to TRBJ1-1; D perhaps matches TRBD1 (5 bases). CDR3 length equals 16 residues. Germline loops: CDR1 KGHDR, CDR2 SFDVKD. In DNA, the CDR3 is TGTGCCAGCAGTGATTCCGGGACGGTTGGGAACACTGAAGCTTTCTTT. Amino acids: CASSDSGTVGNTEAFF.

Regarding this clonotype: With a much larger clone just one base away, this may be a read error. This chain connects TRBV7-2 to TRBJ1-5; D might be TRBD1 (6 bases). CDR3 length: 16 amino acids. Trimming cost V 4 bases and J 0 bases, with 13 bases left between them. Germline V lookup: CDR1 SGHTA, CDR2 FQGNSA. The CDR3 loop is CASSYGQTDSNQPQHF. CDR3 nucleotides: TGTGCCAGCAGCTACGGACAGACGGATAGCAATCAGCCCCAGCATTTT.

CDR3 amino acids: CASSEDTANTEAFF. CDR3 DNA sequence: TGCGCCAGCAGCGAGGATACAGCGAACACTGAAGCTTTCTTT. The chain couples TRBV5-1 to TRBJ1-1, with no clear D. The CDR3 covers 14 residues. V was clipped by 4 bases and J by 1 base, with 11 bases between them. Looked up from germline, CDR1 is SGHRS and CDR2 is YFSETQ.